The TCR beta chain under discussion was sequenced for a study of Graves' ophthalmopathy and Graves' hyperthyroidism. Germline lookup yields CDR1 SGHVS and CDR2 FQNEAQ. The CDR3 length is 12 residues. V lost 8 bases to trimming and J lost 6 bases, with 14 bases between them. This clonotype has at least ten counts. The authors amplified TCR beta CDR3 regions from RNA transcripts. HTBI primers served in a first-round RT-PCR, which a second-round multiplex PCR followed. TCRdb used MiXCR to reprocess the multiplex PCR reads, holding one entry per CDR3 protein. Of some 350,000 distinct CDR3 sequences in the sample, about 17% were seen once.

The gene calls are TRBV7-8 and TRBJ2-7, with a possible D match to TRBD1 (5 bases). Material: peripheral blood. The receptor was derived from an adult woman with stable Graves' hyperthyroidism. CDR3 region: CASGQGSVEQYF. CDR3 sequence (DNA): TGTGCCAGCGGGCAGGGCTCCGTCGAGCAGTACTTC.